The 23 T cell receptor beta chains listed next were all sequenced from one sample in a study of PD-L1 blockade in urothelial cancer. Some clones are missing from TCRdb's copy, which holds only in-frame ones; the method was immunoSEQ multiplex PCR. There are 45,000 to 60,000 clones in the sample; over 75% occur only once, and less than 20% lies in the top ten. Time point meaning: pretreatment peripheral blood. The sample here was PBMCs, taken around atezolizumab (anti-PD-L1) treatment. These receptors all come from a man between 70 and 80 years old with urothelial cancer.

The CDR3 sequence is CASSPDWGQETQYF. For the CDR3, the DNA is TGTGCCAGCAGCCCGGACTGGGGCCAAGAGACCCAGTACTTC. The chain recombines TRBV5-4 with TRBJ2-5; tentative D call: TRBD2 (5 bases). The germline V gene has CDR1 SGHNT and CDR2 YYREEE (reference sequence). Trimming pared 4 bases from V and 1 base from J, leaving 11 bases between. The CDR3 contains 14 residues.

The J gene is TRBJ2-2, the V gene TRBV29-1, with D possibly TRBD2 on 5 matching bases. CDR1 and CDR2 (germline): SQVTM, ANQGSEA. With 8 bases removed from V and 0 bases from J, the gap between germline ends came to 10 bases. CDR3 length: 13 amino acids. The CDR3 nucleotides read TGCAGCCTGAGGGATCCGAACACCGGGGAGCTGTTTTTT. This sequence encodes CSLRDPNTGELFF.

The rearrangement uses TRBV30 and TRBJ2-7; a possible D gene is TRBD2 (5 bases). Germline CDR1 reads GTSNPN; CDR2 reads SVGIG (reference sequence). The V gene lost 2 bases and the J gene lost 4 bases, with 6 bases spanning the gap. This CDR3 is built from 11 residues. CDR3 coding DNA: TGTGCCTGGAGTACGGGGTACGAGCAGTACTTC. Amino acid sequence: CAWSTGYEQYF.

This clone was seen only once. The genes are TRBV19 and TRBJ2-7; 8 nucleotides line up with TRBD1. This CDR3 region has 14 residues. The germline gives CDR1 LNHDA, CDR2 SQIVND (reference sequence). Unmatched junction bases numbered 5, after V lost 5 bases and J lost 2 bases. CDR3: CASSGQGPPYEQYF. The CDR3 nucleotides are TGTGCCAGTAGTGGACAGGGTCCCCCCTACGAGCAGTACTTC.

The chain recombines TRBV5-5 with TRBJ2-6; 12 bases line up with TRBD1. CDR3 length: 18 residues. The V and J ends lost 3 bases and 2 bases, in that order; junction bases with no gene match: 6. CDR1 is SGHKS and CDR2 is YYEKEE in the germline V gene (reference sequence). The DNA for the CDR3 is TGTGCCAGCAGCTCCCGGGACAGGGGGCCGACTGGGGCCAACGTCCTGACTTTC. This sequence encodes CASSSRDRGPTGANVLTF.

The chain links TRBV5-1 to TRBJ1-3, with a tentative D call TRBD1 (5 bases). The germline gives CDR1 SGHRS, CDR2 YFSETQ. This CDR3 is built from 14 residues. V was pared by 0 bases and J by 3 bases, with 7 bases between. Written as DNA, the CDR3 is TGCGCCAGCAGCTTGGAGGGGATTGGAAACACCATATATTTT. This codes for CASSLEGIGNTIYF.

Only one count was recorded for this clone. The genes are TRBV5-1 and TRBJ2-7; 8 bases match TRBD1. The CDR3 length is 12 residues. Germline V lookup: CDR1 SGHRS, CDR2 YFSETQ. Trimming took 4 bases from V and 5 from J; bases not matched to a gene: 2. CDR3 DNA: TGCGCCAGCAGCAGGACAGGGAACGAGCAGTACTTC. Translating it yields CASSRTGNEQYF.

The rearrangement uses TRBV27 and TRBJ2-1; 10 bases match TRBD1. CDR3 length: 16 residues. V was clipped by 0 bases and J by 2 bases; unmatched bases: 1. CDR1 is MNHEY, CDR2 SMNVEV, per germline (reference sequence). The DNA of the CDR3 is TGTGCCAGCAGTTTATCGGGACAGGGGCCCTACAATGAGCAGTTCTTC. This encodes CASSLSGQGPYNEQFF.

The rearrangement joins TRBV6-5 to TRBJ2-1; a weak D match, TRBD1 (6 bases). CDR3 size: 15 residues. Per the germline V gene, CDR1 is MNHEY and CDR2 is SVGAGI. Trimming removed 2 bases from V and 6 bases from J, with 14 bases in between. The CDR3 nucleotides read TGTGCCAGCAGTTACCGTAGGGGGACCGGCAATGAGCAGTTCTTC. Its translation is CASSYRRGTGNEQFF.

Here the CDR3 DNA reads TGTGCCAGCAGCCGTGGGACAGGGGGCTCCTACGAGCAGTACTTC. It is translated as CASSRGTGGSYEQYF. The chain is built from TRBV11-2 and TRBJ2-7; 11 bases agree with TRBD1. The germline V gene has CDR1 SGHAT and CDR2 FQNNGV. Losses at the gene ends were 5 bases for V and 0 bases for J; bases not matched to a gene: 3. This CDR3 contains 15 residues.

This clone was counted between two and nine times. The CDR3 region is CASSLDVSGSGANVLTF. The CDR3 coding sequence is TGTGCCAGCAGCTTGGATGTAAGCGGCTCTGGGGCCAACGTCCTGACTTTC. This chain links TRBV5-4 with TRBJ2-6; tentative D call: TRBD2 (5 bases). V was shortened by 0 bases and J by 0 bases, with 10 bases between the two germline ends. CDR1 is SGHNT, CDR2 YYREEE, per germline (reference sequence). CDR3 size: 17 residues.

The rearrangement joins TRBV5-5 to TRBJ2-7, with 9 bases lining up with TRBD1. The germline gives CDR1 SGHKS, CDR2 YYEKEE (reference sequence). This CDR3 is built from 14 residues. V dropped 4 bases and J dropped 4; count of bases not matched to a gene: 6. Here the CDR3 reads CASSAGTGYYEQYF. CDR3 nucleotide sequence: TGTGCCAGCAGCGCCGGGACAGGGTATTACGAGCAGTACTTC.

The V gene is TRBV10-1, the J gene TRBJ1-1; TRBD1 matches at 7 bases. Looked up from germline, CDR1 is WNHNN and CDR2 is SYGVQD (reference sequence). The CDR3 totals 16 residues. V dropped 1 base and J dropped 4; count of bases not matched to a gene: 9. CDR3 protein: CASSEFTGEWGTEAFF. DNA of the CDR3: TGCGCCAGCAGTGAGTTTACAGGGGAGTGGGGCACTGAAGCTTTCTTT.

CDR3 bases: TGCGCCAGCAGTCCAGGACTAGCGGGAGAGCCGGGCGATGAGCAGTTCTTC. This codes for CASSPGLAGEPGDEQFF. The chain is built from TRBV23-1 and TRBJ2-1; 13 nucleotides match TRBD2. TRBV23-1 is assigned to the ORF class and has an uncertain function. The CDR3 extends over 17 amino acids. V lost 4 bases to trimming and J lost 8 bases; unmatched junction nucleotides: 11.

The chain is built from TRBV5-5 and TRBJ1-1; D unclear. Trimming removed 4 bases at V and 2 bases at J, with 15 bases between. CDR1 is SGHKS, CDR2 YYEKEE, per germline (reference sequence). The CDR3 consists of 15 residues. CDR3 protein: CASSVGSSTNTEAFF. Here the CDR3 DNA reads TGTGCCAGCAGCGTCGGCAGTAGCACTAACACTGAAGCTTTCTTT.

The chain combines TRBV5-1 with TRBJ2-5; possible D gene TRBD2, 7 bases. CDR3 length equals 17 residues. Germline assignment: CDR1 SGHRS and CDR2 YFSETQ. The V end was cut by 0 bases, the J end by 5 bases, with 20 bases between. In DNA form, the CDR3 reads TGCGCCAGCAGCTTGGGTATAGGGGGGGGCGTTGCGGAGACCCAGTACTTC. This codes for CASSLGIGGGVAETQYF.

The rearrangement links TRBV25-1 to TRBJ1-5; D remains unclear. V was pared by 3 bases and J by 3 bases, with 9 bases between. Per the germline V gene, CDR1 is MGHDK and CDR2 is SYGVNS. This CDR3 spans 14 amino acids. CDR3 sequence: CASSDAVYNQPQHF. DNA for the CDR3: TGTGCCAGCAGTGATGCAGTGTACAATCAGCCCCAGCATTTT. The variable domain in full, completed from reference TRBV25-1 and TRBJ1-5, reads EADIYQTPRYLVIGTGKKITLECSQTMGHDKMYWYQQDPGMELHLIHYSYGVNSTEKGDLSSESTVSRIRTEHFPLTLESARPSHTSQYLCASSDAVYNQPQHFGDGTRLSIL.

This clone was picked up one time. The V gene is TRBV10-3, the J gene TRBJ1-5; the match to TRBD1 covers 7 bases. Germline V gene data show CDR1 as ENHRY and CDR2 as SYGVKD. Trimming cost V 8 bases and J 0 bases; bases outside gene matches: 7. This CDR3 is 15 amino acids long. The CDR3 is CAIGPGGVSNQPQHF. For the CDR3, the DNA is TGTGCCATCGGCCCAGGGGGTGTTAGCAATCAGCCCCAGCATTTT.

J is TRBJ2-2 and V is TRBV5-4, with 8 bases lining up with TRBD2. J was trimmed by 5 bases and V by 0 bases; bases with no gene match: 9. Germline V lookup: CDR1 SGHNT, CDR2 YYREEE (reference sequence). The CDR3 runs 17 residues. The CDR3 loop reads CASSLGVAGTRTGELFF. The DNA of the CDR3 is TGTGCCAGCAGCTTGGGAGTAGCGGGAACTAGGACCGGGGAGCTGTTTTTT.

This chain links TRBV5-1 with TRBJ2-7; the D is unclear. Germline V gives CDR1 SGHRS, CDR2 YFSETQ. This CDR3 region has 14 residues. V gave up 0 bases and J gave up 6 bases, with 13 bases separating them. The CDR3 sequence: CASSLEVSRAEQYF. CDR3 DNA: TGCGCCAGCAGCTTGGAGGTATCTAGAGCCGAGCAGTACTTC.

This rearrangement joins TRBV30 to TRBJ2-7, with 11 bases fitting TRBD2. Germline-derived CDR1 and CDR2 are GTSNPN and SVGIG (reference sequence). CDR3 length: 16 residues. V was clipped by 3 bases and J by 3 bases; unmatched bases: 10. The CDR3 DNA sequence: TGTGCCTGGAGCCAGGATAGCGGGAGGGTAATCTACGAGCAGTACTTC. Its protein is CAWSQDSGRVIYEQYF.

The chain combines TRBV21-1 with TRBJ1-5; TRBD1 reflects the table's D call only, with no check against the DNA. TRBV21-1 is marked as a pseudogene. The length of the CDR3 is 16 residues. The CDR3 reads CASSKRGPSSNQPQHF. For the CDR3, the DNA is TGTGCCAGCAGCAAAAGGGGGCCATCTAGCAATCAGCCCCAGCATTTT.

The chain has TRBV6-1 and TRBJ1-4; 10 bases are shared with TRBD1. The CDR3 length is 16 residues. J gave up 12 bases and V 1 base, and 11 bases lay outside the gene matches. Germline values: CDR1 MNHNS, CDR2 SASEGT. The CDR3 nucleotides read TGTGCCAGCAGTGAAGGCGGGACAGGGGTGTTTGGGCAACTGTTTTTT. Translating gives CASSEGGTGVFGQLFF.